Following are 20 T cell receptor beta chains from one sample sequenced in a study of post-analysis software for immune sequencing data. Study results and caveats: In patients, TRBV5-6, TRBV5-1 and TRBV20-1 belonged to about five TRBV segments found more frequently than in controls.

These receptors' targets are unknown. Unique molecular identifiers had been added to the TCR beta cDNA libraries. TCRdb processed the PCR reads anew with MiXCR; each CDR3 protein has one entry. The sample has about 770,000 distinct CDR3 sequences, roughly 46% seen once. Input material: blood. Source of these receptors: a girl aged 5-17 years with multiple sclerosis.

The chain links TRBV4-1 to TRBJ2-5, with unresolved D. TRBJ2-7 explains the end of the DNA better; the J call may be wrong. CDR3 size: 13 residues. The germline gives CDR1 MGHRA, CDR2 YSYEKL. CDR3 sequence reads: CASSLENFYEQYF. CDR3 in DNA: TGCGCCAGCAGCCTGGAAAACTTTTACGAGCAGTACTTC.

V gene TRBV24-1 combines with J gene TRBJ2-7, with 10 bases matching TRBD1. The CDR3 consists of 14 residues. With 11 bases clipped from V and 3 bases from J, the junction kept 9 bases outside the gene matches. CDR1 and CDR2 (germline): KGHDR, SFDVKD. The CDR3 coding sequence is TGTGCCAGCCACGCCGGGACAGGGGACTACGAGCAGTACTTC. Encoded protein: CASHAGTGDYEQYF.

This clonotype was seen a handful of times. The chain has TRBV5-1 and TRBJ2-7; D is undetermined. The CDR3 extends over 12 amino acids. Germline assignment: CDR1 SGHRS and CDR2 YFSETQ. Trimming removed 2 bases at V and 5 bases at J, with 8 bases between. This chain's CDR3 is CASSLGMNEQYF. The CDR3 DNA is TGCGCCAGCAGCTTAGGGATGAACGAGCAGTACTTC. Complete variable domain (other parts from reference TRBV5-1 and TRBJ2-7): KAGVTQTPRYLIKTRGQQVTLSCSPISGHRSVSWYQQTPGQGLQFLFEYFSETQRNKGNFPGRFSGRQFSNSRSEMNVSTLELGDSALYLCASSLGMNEQYFGPGTRLTVT.

The chain uses TRBV14 and TRBJ2-5; 8 bases are shared with TRBD1. With the DNA end fitting TRBJ2-7 better, the J assignment may be wrong. Germline loops: CDR1 SGHDN, CDR2 FVKESK. The CDR3 is 13 residues long. CDR3 protein: CASSPYQGAEQYF. The CDR3 DNA reads as TGTGCCAGCAGCCCCTATCAGGGGGCCGAGCAGTACTTC.

This clonotype was counted only a few times. This sequence joins TRBV6-6 and TRBJ2-5, with D uncertain. The DNA end is more similar to TRBJ2-1, so the J call may be wrong. Germline V gene lookup returns CDR1 MNHNY and CDR2 SVGAGI (reference sequence). The CDR3 loop spans 13 amino acids. The CDR3, as DNA: TGTGCCAGCAAGTTTCGAGGTCAAGAGACCCAGTTCTTC. This codes for CASKFRGQETQFF.

This clonotype was seen a single time. The gene calls are TRBV7-3 and TRBJ2-1; no clear D gene. Germline V gives CDR1 SGHTA, CDR2 FQGTGA. The CDR3 totals 15 residues. V gave up 1 base and J gave up 3 bases, with 10 bases separating them. In nucleotides, the CDR3 is TGTGCCAGCAGCTTAAGGGCTACCGGCTACAATGAGCAGTTCTTC. Amino acid sequence: CASSLRATGYNEQFF. Variable domain in full (rest from reference TRBV7-3 and TRBJ2-1): GAGVSQTPSNKVTEKGKYVELRCDPISGHTALYWYRQSLGQGPEFLIYFQGTGAADDSGLPNDRFFAVRPEGSVSTLKIQRTERGDSAVYLCASSLRATGYNEQFFGPGTRLTVL.

There are a few counts of this clonotype. CDR3 protein: CASSTGGSQPQHF. The CDR3 region has the DNA TGTGCCAGCAGTACGGGGGGAAGCCAGCCCCAGCATTTT. This chain uses TRBV6-5 with TRBJ1-5; D perhaps matches TRBD1 (5 bases). Germline loops: CDR1 MNHEY, CDR2 SVGAGI. The CDR3 sequence is 13 residues long. V was trimmed by 5 bases and J by 7 bases, leaving 12 bases between them.

J is TRBJ2-1 and V is TRBV12-3 or TRBV12-4, with D possibly matching TRBD2 (6 bases). V lost 3 bases, J lost 5 bases, and 11 bases lay in between. The length of the CDR3 is 14 residues. CDR3 sequence (DNA): TGTGCCAGCAGTTTCGCCCTAGCGAACAATGAGCAGTTCTTC. Protein sequence: CASSFALANNEQFF.

This clonotype occurred a few times. The V call is TRBV9, the J call TRBJ2-5; TRBD1 matches at 7 bases. The trim removed 4 bases at V and 2 bases at J, leaving 8 bases unmatched. Germline values: CDR1 SGDLS, CDR2 YYNGEE. The CDR3 is 15 amino acids. The CDR3 DNA sequence: TGTGCCAGCAGCACCCGGACAGGCGGACAAGAGACCCAGTACTTC. It specifies CASSTRTGGQETQYF.

This clonotype occurred a few times. The chain uses TRBV5-1 and TRBJ2-1, with TRBD2 identical over 7 bases. The J segment lost 8 bases and the V segment lost 1 base, leaving 6 bases of the junction unmatched. In germline, CDR1 is SGHRS, CDR2 YFSETQ. The CDR3 length is 14 residues. The CDR3 protein is CASSLYGRPDEQFF. CDR3 nucleotide sequence: TGCGCCAGCAGCTTGTACGGGAGGCCGGATGAGCAGTTCTTC.

This sequence joins TRBV12-3 or TRBV12-4 and TRBJ1-2; tentatively, D is TRBD1 (5 bases). There are 14 residues in the CDR3. Trimming removed 6 bases from V and 7 bases from J, with 18 bases in between. CDR3 in DNA: TGTGCCAGCAGCCGGTCCGGGACCCAGGGTGGCTACACCTTC. Its translation: CASSRSGTQGGYTF.

The sample holds a few counts of this clonotype. The V call is TRBV7-9, the J call TRBJ1-1; the D gene is possibly TRBD1 (5 bases). V lost 5 bases and J 2 bases, leaving 15 bases between the germline ends. This CDR3 comprises 15 residues. CDR1 is SEHNR and CDR2 is FQNEAQ in the germline V gene (reference sequence). CDR3 amino acids: CASSHGGNQNTEAFF. CDR3 DNA: TGTGCCAGCAGCCATGGGGGAAACCAAAACACTGAAGCTTTCTTT.

The chain joins TRBV10-3 to TRBJ2-5, with D perhaps matching TRBD1 (5 bases). V dropped 10 bases and J dropped 0 bases, with 15 bases sitting between them. The V gene's germline CDR1 is ENHRY and CDR2 SYGVKD. The CDR3 covers 14 residues. Here the CDR3 reads CATWGGSYQETQYF. The CDR3 DNA is TGTGCCACGTGGGGCGGTTCTTACCAAGAGACCCAGTACTTC.

This clonotype was picked up a small number of times. The J gene is TRBJ1-2, the V gene TRBV20-1, with a weak D call TRBD1 (6 bases). Germline V lookup: CDR1 DFQATT, CDR2 SNEGSKA (reference sequence). V was shortened by 4 bases and J by 4 bases, with 10 bases between the two germline ends. CDR3 length equals 12 residues. Here the CDR3 DNA reads TGCAGTGCTACCCGACAGGCCTATGGCTACACCTTC. Protein sequence: CSATRQAYGYTF.

The genes are TRBV20-1 and TRBJ1-5; D is perhaps TRBD1 (5 bases). The germline V gene encodes CDR1 DFQATT and CDR2 SNEGSKA (reference sequence). The V end was cut by 1 base, the J end by 0 bases, with 10 bases between. The CDR3 covers 15 residues. Here the CDR3 DNA reads TGCAGTGCTAGAGGGGGGGACTATAGCAATCAGCCCCAGCATTTT. Translation gives CSARGGDYSNQPQHF.

V gene TRBV3-1 combines with J gene TRBJ2-7; 13 nucleotides line up with TRBD2. Per germline, CDR1 LGHDT and CDR2 YNNKEL (reference sequence). The V segment lost 5 bases and the J segment 7 bases; nucleotides outside the gene matches: 8. There are 15 residues in the CDR3. The CDR3 reads CASSSTSGRSGEQYF. For the CDR3, the DNA is TGTGCCAGCAGCTCGACTAGCGGGAGGTCGGGGGAGCAGTACTTC.

The CDR3 spells CASSPYLSGLETQYF. The CDR3 nucleotides read TGTGCCAGCAGCCCGTATTTATCGGGACTAGAGACCCAGTACTTC. The V gene is TRBV7-2, the J gene TRBJ2-5, with D possibly being TRBD2 (6 bases). The CDR3 extends over 15 amino acids. The V gene lost 5 bases and the J gene lost 4 bases, with 17 bases spanning the gap. Germline V gene sequence: CDR1 SGHTA, CDR2 FQGNSA. The full variable domain, in which reference TRBV7-2 and TRBJ2-5 provide the parts outside the CDR3, is GAGVSQSPSNKVTEKGKDVELRCDPISGHTALYWYRQSLGQGLEFLIYFQGNSAPDKSGLPSDRFSAERTGGSVSTLTIQRTQQEDSAVYLCASSPYLSGLETQYFGPGTRLLVL.

This clonotype has more than one count but fewer than ten. The chain uses TRBV29-1 and TRBJ2-3; no definite D call. The germline V and J ends were trimmed by 2 bases and 2 bases, with 8 bases remaining between them. Germline CDR1 reads SQVTM; CDR2 reads ANQGSEA. CDR3 size: 13 residues. CDR3 in amino acids: CSVEPDSTDTQYF. The CDR3 nucleotides are TGCAGCGTTGAACCCGACTCCACAGATACGCAGTATTTT.

This clonotype was recorded many times. The chain carries TRBV7-9 and TRBJ2-7; unclear D gene. The CDR3 consists of 12 residues. The V end was cut by 5 bases, the J end by 0 bases, with 5 bases between. Germline CDR1 reads SEHNR; CDR2 reads FQNEAQ (reference sequence). CDR3 sequence (DNA): TGTGCCAGCAGCCCAGCCTCCTACGAGCAGTACTTC. Translating gives CASSPASYEQYF.

The rearrangement uses TRBV10-3 and TRBJ1-2; TRBD1 agrees at 7 bases. After removal of 10 bases from V and 3 bases from J, the junction contained 5 bases not matched to a gene. In germline, CDR1 is ENHRY, CDR2 SYGVKD. The CDR3 contains 12 residues. CDR3 in amino acids: CATFTGDYGYTF. CDR3 bases: TGTGCCACCTTTACAGGGGACTATGGCTACACCTTC.